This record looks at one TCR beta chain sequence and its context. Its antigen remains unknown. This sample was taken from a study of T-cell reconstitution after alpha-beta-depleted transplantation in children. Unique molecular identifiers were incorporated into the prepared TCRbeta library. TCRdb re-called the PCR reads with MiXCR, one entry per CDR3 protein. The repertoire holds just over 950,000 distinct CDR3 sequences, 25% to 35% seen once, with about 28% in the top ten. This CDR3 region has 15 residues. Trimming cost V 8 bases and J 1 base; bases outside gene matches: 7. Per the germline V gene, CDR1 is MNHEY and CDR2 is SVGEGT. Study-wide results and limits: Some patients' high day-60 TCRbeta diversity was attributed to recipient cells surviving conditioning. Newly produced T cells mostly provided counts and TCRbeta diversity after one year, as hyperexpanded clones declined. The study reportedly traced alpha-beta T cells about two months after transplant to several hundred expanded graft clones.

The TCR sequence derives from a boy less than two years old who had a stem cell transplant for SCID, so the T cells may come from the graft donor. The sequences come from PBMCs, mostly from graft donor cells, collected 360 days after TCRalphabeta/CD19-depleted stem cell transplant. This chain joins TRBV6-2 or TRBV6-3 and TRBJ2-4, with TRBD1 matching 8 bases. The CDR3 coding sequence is TGTGCCAGCGGCCGACAGGGGCAGGCCAAAAACATTCAGTACTTC. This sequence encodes CASGRQGQAKNIQYF.